This TCR beta chain is drawn from a study of T cell repertoires in cytomegalovirus infection. Study-wide background: Both a matching HLA type and CMV infection were indicated by public TCR beta signatures.

On this clonotype itself: Its target is not known.

In TCRdb, the reads were re-called with MiXCR into one record per CDR3 protein. Here the sample spans under 850,000 distinct CDR3 sequences, 35% to 40% being singletons. This CDR3 comprises 11 residues. The germline V and J ends were trimmed by 7 bases and 7 bases, with 8 bases remaining between them. Germline V lookup: CDR1 MNHEY, CDR2 SMNVEV (reference sequence). Study observations and caveats: HLA-C-restricted CMV-specific TCR beta clonotypes prevailed in the ex vivo response. Pooled public TCR beta family frequency picked out CMV carriers with the relevant HLA.

The chain is built from TRBV27 and TRBJ2-1, with D unresolved. Sequencing was carried out using PBMCs. The receptor was isolated from a human donor in good health (CMV status not recorded). Some clones in this sample may be carry-over from other donors' samples. The CDR3 loop is CASTFLNEQFF. DNA for the CDR3: TGTGCCAGCACCTTCTTAAATGAGCAGTTCTTC.